Described below is a single TCR beta chain sequence and its context. The CDR3 runs to 15 residues. Germline CDR1 reads MGHRA; CDR2 reads YSYEKL. V shed 4 bases and J 4 bases; nucleotides not matched to a gene: 6. The source of the sample is a study of cytomegalovirus exposure and HLA in healthy donors. Use of 60 Vbeta and 13 Jbeta primers characterized the PCR. The protocol was immunoSEQ multiplex PCR, while the TCRdb copy is restricted to in-frame clones and leaves out a portion. The repertoire holds 140,000 or so clones, about 75% seen once, with less than 2% in the top ten. The sequenced sample was PBMCs. The clonotype comes from a woman aged 25 to 39 in good health and CMV-seronegative. The rearrangement links TRBV4-1 to TRBJ1-2; 10 bases agree with TRBD1. Here the CDR3 reads CASSPAGQGLYGYTF. CDR3 bases: TGCGCCAGCAGCCCCGCGGGACAGGGGCTCTATGGCTACACCTTC.